This TCR beta chain emerged from a study of shared clonotypes between healthy human individuals. TCRdb keeps only in-frame clones here, not all; method: immunoSEQ multiplex PCR. The sample has about 960,000 clones; approximately 80% are singletons. Per the germline V gene, CDR1 is MGHRA and CDR2 is YSYEKL. Trimming stripped 0 bases from V and 3 bases from J, with 8 bases between. CDR3 size: 14 residues. Free of recent acute infections or vaccinations, the donors were healthy HIV-negative adults. Every one of the donors was a Caucasian adult that lived in Nashville, Tennessee. The sequence derives from a man aged 18 to 29 in good health. This chain uses TRBV4-1 with TRBJ1-2; D not resolved. The sequenced sample was memory CD4+ T cells sorted from blood. Subset defined: CD45RA-negative fraction. The CDR3 loop reads CASSQDADDYGYTF. CDR3 bases: TGCGCCAGCAGCCAAGATGCGGACGACTATGGCTACACCTTC.